This T cell receptor (beta chain) comes out of a study of shared clonotypes between healthy human individuals. The overall study: Each donor's CD4 naive and CD4 memory cells filled three plates apiece, CD8 naive two, and CD8 memory one.

Only in-frame clones appear in the TCRdb table, and some are missing; sequencing was by immunoSEQ multiplex PCR. This sample yields roughly 2 million clones, of which 95% are seen a single time; 0.13% belongs to the top ten. In this sample, this clone turned up once. Its antigen is not known. Overall study findings and caveats: Some clonotypes were shared by all four sorted-subset donors, while others were not shared. The non-shared ones had lower generation probabilities than the shared ones.

Losses at the gene ends were 6 bases for V and 5 bases for J; bases not matched to a gene: 10. Germline V gene lookup returns CDR1 MNHNY and CDR2 SVGAGI (reference sequence). The CDR3 extends over 15 amino acids. Study donors comprised healthy, HIV-negative adults devoid of recent acute infection or vaccination. Memory CD4+ cells were the fraction left after CD45RA+ naive selection. The genes are TRBV6-6 and TRBJ2-5, with 9 bases aligning to TRBD2. Sequencing was carried out using naive CD4+ T cells sorted from blood. Subset defined: CD45RA+ positively selected. This sequence was found in a man between 18 and 29 years old in good health. The CDR3 region has the DNA TGTGCCAGCAGCCAACAAGCGGGGGGCGGGGAGACCCAGTACTTC. As protein: CASSQQAGGGETQYF.